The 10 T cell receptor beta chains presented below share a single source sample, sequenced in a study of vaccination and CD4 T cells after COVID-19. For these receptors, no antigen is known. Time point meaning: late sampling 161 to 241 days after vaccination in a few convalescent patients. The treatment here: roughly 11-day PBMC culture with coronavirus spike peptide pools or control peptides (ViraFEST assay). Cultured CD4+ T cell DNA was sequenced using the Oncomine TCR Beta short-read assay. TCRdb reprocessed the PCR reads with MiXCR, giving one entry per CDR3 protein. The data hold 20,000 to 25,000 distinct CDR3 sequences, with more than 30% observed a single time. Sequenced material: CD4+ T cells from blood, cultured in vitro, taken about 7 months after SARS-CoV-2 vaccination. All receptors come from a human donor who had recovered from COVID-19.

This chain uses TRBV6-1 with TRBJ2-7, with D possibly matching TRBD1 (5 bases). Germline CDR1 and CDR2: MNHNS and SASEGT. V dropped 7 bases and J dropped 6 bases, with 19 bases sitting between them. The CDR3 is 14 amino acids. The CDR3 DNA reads TGTGCCAGCAAGAGACAGCCCCCGGAGACCGAGCAGTACTTC. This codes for CASKRQPPETEQYF.

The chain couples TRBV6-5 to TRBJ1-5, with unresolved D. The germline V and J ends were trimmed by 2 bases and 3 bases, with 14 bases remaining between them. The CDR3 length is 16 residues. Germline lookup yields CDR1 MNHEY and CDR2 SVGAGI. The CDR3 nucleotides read TGTGCCAGCAGTTACGCCCGTTTTGGTTACAATCAGCCCCAGCATTTT. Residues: CASSYARFGYNQPQHF.

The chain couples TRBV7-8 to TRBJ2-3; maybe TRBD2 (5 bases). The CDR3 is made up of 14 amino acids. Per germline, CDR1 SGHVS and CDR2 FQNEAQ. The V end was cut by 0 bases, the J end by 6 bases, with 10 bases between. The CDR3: CASSLASRGDTQYF. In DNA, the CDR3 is TGTGCCAGCAGCTTAGCCAGCCGAGGGGATACGCAGTATTTT.

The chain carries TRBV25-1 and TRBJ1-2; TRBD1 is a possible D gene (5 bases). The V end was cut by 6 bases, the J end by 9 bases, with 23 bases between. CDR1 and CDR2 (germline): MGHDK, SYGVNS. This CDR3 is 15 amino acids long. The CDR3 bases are TGTGCCAGCAGGGGGGTCGTGGCCGGAACTATGCGCTACACCTTC. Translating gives CASRGVVAGTMRYTF.

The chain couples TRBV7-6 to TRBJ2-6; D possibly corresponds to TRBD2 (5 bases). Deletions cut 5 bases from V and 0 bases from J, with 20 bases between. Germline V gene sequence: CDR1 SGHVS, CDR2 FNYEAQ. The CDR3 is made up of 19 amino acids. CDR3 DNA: TGTGCCAGCAGCGGAAACTGGGCAGGCACTAGCTCTGGGGCCAACGTCCTGACTTTC. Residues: CASSGNWAGTSSGANVLTF. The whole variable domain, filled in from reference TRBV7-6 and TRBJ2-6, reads GAGVSQSPRYKVTKRGQDVALRCDPISGHVSLYWYRQALGQGPEFLTYFNYEAQQDKSGLPNDRFSAERPEGSISTLTIQRTEQRDSAMYRCASSGNWAGTSSGANVLTFGAGSRLTVL.

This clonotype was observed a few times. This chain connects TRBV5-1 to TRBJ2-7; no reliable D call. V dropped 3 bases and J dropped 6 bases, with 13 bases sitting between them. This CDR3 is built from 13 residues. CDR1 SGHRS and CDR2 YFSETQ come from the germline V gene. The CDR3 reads CASSYNPGGEQYF. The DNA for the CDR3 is TGCGCCAGCAGCTACAATCCTGGCGGCGAGCAGTACTTC. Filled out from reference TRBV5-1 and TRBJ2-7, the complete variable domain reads KAGVTQTPRYLIKTRGQQVTLSCSPISGHRSVSWYQQTPGQGLQFLFEYFSETQRNKGNFPGRFSGRQFSNSRSEMNVSTLELGDSALYLCASSYNPGGEQYFGPGTRLTVT.

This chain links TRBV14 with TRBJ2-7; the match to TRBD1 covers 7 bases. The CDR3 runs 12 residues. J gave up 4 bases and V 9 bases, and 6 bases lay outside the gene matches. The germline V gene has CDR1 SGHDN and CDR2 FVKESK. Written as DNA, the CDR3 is TGTGCCAGTGGGGACAGTTTATACGAGCAGTACTTC. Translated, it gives CASGDSLYEQYF.

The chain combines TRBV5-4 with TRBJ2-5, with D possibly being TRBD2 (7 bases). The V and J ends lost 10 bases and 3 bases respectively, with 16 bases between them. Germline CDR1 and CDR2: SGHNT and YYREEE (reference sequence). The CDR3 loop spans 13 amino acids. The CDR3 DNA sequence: TGTGCCGCGAAGGGGGGGAGAAAAGAGACCCAGTACTTC. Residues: CAAKGGRKETQYF.

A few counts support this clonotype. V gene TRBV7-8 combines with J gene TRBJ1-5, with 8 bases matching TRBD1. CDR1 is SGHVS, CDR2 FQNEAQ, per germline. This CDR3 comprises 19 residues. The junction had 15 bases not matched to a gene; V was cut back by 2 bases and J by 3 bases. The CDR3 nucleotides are TGTGCCAGCAGCTTAAGCCTCCTACGACAGGGGCCGCACAATCAGCCCCAGCATTTT. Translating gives CASSLSLLRQGPHNQPQHF.

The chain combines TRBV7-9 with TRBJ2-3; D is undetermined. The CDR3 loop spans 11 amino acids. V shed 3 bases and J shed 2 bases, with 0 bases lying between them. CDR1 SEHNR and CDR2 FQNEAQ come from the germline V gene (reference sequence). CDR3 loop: CASSFTDTQYF. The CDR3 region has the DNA TGTGCCAGCAGCTTCACAGATACGCAGTATTTT.